Listed below are T cell receptor beta chains from one sample, sequenced in a study of CD8 T cells in ankylosing spondylitis. In TCRdb, the 5' RACE reads were re-called with MiXCR into one record per CDR3 protein. This table holds around 340,000 distinct CDR3 sequences, roughly 20% found once. Sequenced: blood, either unsorted or a sorted T cell fraction (not recorded which). Receptors were obtained from a male donor with ankylosing spondylitis or in good health (not recorded which). Each CDR3 is given with its conserved first and last residue. A D gene is named only where the DNA matches it firmly. Size values are once, few and many counts, or a class for expanded clones, and some rows have none.

v_call: TRBV2
j_call: TRBJ2-3
d_call: .
clone_size: .
cdr3_length: 12
cdr3_nt: TGTGCCAGCCCACTAAACACAGATACGCAGTATTTT
cdr3_aa: CASPLNTDTQYF

v_call: TRBV7-9
j_call: TRBJ2-5
d_call: .
clone_size: .
cdr3_length: 12
cdr3_nt: TGTGCCAGCAGCTTAGGCGAAGTGACCCAGTACTTC
cdr3_aa: CASSLGEVTQYF

v_call: TRBV9
j_call: TRBJ2-1
d_call: TRBD1
clone_size: .
cdr3_length: 16
cdr3_nt: TGTGCCAGCAGCTCAGGGGGCGCGGTGTCCTACAATGAGCAGTTCTTC
cdr3_aa: CASSSGGAVSYNEQFF

v_call: TRBV7-9
j_call: TRBJ2-1
d_call: TRBD1
clone_size: .
cdr3_length: 14
cdr3_nt: TGTGCCAGCAGCTTCCGGGACAGGGTCGGGGAGCAGTTCTTC
cdr3_aa: CASSFRDRVGEQFF

v_call: TRBV3-1
j_call: TRBJ2-2
d_call: TRBD2
clone_size: once
cdr3_length: 15
cdr3_nt: TGTGCCAGCAGCCAAGCTCTAGCGGGGACCGGGGAGCTGTTTTTT
cdr3_aa: CASSQALAGTGELFF

v_call: TRBV20-1
j_call: TRBJ2-5
d_call: .
clone_size: few
cdr3_length: 15
cdr3_nt: TGCAGTGCTAGAGATGGGGGCGGGTATGGAGAGACCCAGTACTTC
cdr3_aa: CSARDGGGYGETQYF

v_call: TRBV11-2
j_call: TRBJ2-1
d_call: .
clone_size: many
cdr3_length: 11
cdr3_nt: TGTGCCAGCAGCCCAGTGAATGAGCAGTTCTTC
cdr3_aa: CASSPVNEQFF

v_call: TRBV7-6
j_call: TRBJ2-3
d_call: .
clone_size: .
cdr3_length: 15
cdr3_nt: TGTGCCAGCAGCGTTGGGACCGCGGGCACAGATACGCAGTATTTT
cdr3_aa: CASSVGTAGTDTQYF

v_call: TRBV12-3/TRBV12-4
j_call: TRBJ2-1
d_call: .
clone_size: few
cdr3_length: 15
cdr3_nt: TGTGCCAGCAGCTCGGACCCTCACCCCTACAATGAGCAGTTCTTC
cdr3_aa: CASSSDPHPYNEQFF

v_call: TRBV28
j_call: TRBJ1-1
d_call: .
clone_size: few
cdr3_length: 12
cdr3_nt: TGTGCCAGCAGTTTTGTGAACACTGAAGCTTTCTTT
cdr3_aa: CASSFVNTEAFF

v_call: TRBV12-3/TRBV12-4
j_call: TRBJ1-4
d_call: .
clone_size: .
cdr3_length: 16
cdr3_nt: TGTGCCAGCAGTTCTCCCTTGGGGGCATCTAATGAAAAACTGTTTTTT
cdr3_aa: CASSSPLGASNEKLFF

v_call: TRBV4-1
j_call: TRBJ2-1
d_call: .
clone_size: .
cdr3_length: 15
cdr3_nt: TGCGCCAGCAGCCAAGAGGACTACCATCCCAATGAGCAGTTCTTC
cdr3_aa: CASSQEDYHPNEQFF

v_call: TRBV20-1
j_call: TRBJ2-3
d_call: TRBD2
clone_size: .
cdr3_length: 13
cdr3_nt: TGCAGCGAAAGCGGGGGATACACAGATACGCAGTATTTT
cdr3_aa: CSESGGYTDTQYF

v_call: TRBV11-2
j_call: TRBJ2-1
d_call: .
clone_size: few
cdr3_length: 16
cdr3_nt: TGTGCCAGCAGATGGGGAACTGTGGACGGCTACAATGAGCAGTTCTTC
cdr3_aa: CASRWGTVDGYNEQFF

v_call: TRBV29-1
j_call: TRBJ2-7
d_call: .
clone_size: many
cdr3_length: 14
cdr3_nt: TGCAGCGTGGCCGGGGGACACTCCGGCTACGAGCAGTACTTC
cdr3_aa: CSVAGGHSGYEQYF

v_call: TRBV6-1
j_call: TRBJ2-7
d_call: .
clone_size: .
cdr3_length: 13
cdr3_nt: TGTGCCAGCAGTGATGCAGGGATCCACGAGCAGTACTTC
cdr3_aa: CASSDAGIHEQYF

v_call: TRBV4-1
j_call: TRBJ2-7
d_call: .
clone_size: .
cdr3_length: 15
cdr3_nt: TGCGCCAGCAGCCCGAGACAGGCCCAGCCCTACGAGCAGTACTTC
cdr3_aa: CASSPRQAQPYEQYF

v_call: TRBV12-3/TRBV12-4
j_call: TRBJ2-2
d_call: .
clone_size: few
cdr3_length: 17
cdr3_nt: TGTGCCAGCAGTTTAGCGAGAGAGGGCGCAAACACCGGGGAGCTGTTTTTT
cdr3_aa: CASSLAREGANTGELFF

v_call: TRBV27
j_call: TRBJ2-5
d_call: .
clone_size: .
cdr3_length: 13
cdr3_nt: TGTGCCAGCAGTTGGGGGCGGGCAGAGACCCAGTACTTC
cdr3_aa: CASSWGRAETQYF

v_call: TRBV7-9
j_call: TRBJ2-1
d_call: .
clone_size: .
cdr3_length: 14
cdr3_nt: TGTGCCAGCAGCTCCGGAAGGGGCTACAATGAGCAGTTCTTC
cdr3_aa: CASSSGRGYNEQFF

v_call: TRBV2
j_call: TRBJ2-7
d_call: .
clone_size: .
cdr3_length: 11
cdr3_nt: TGTGCCAGCAGGGTGACATACGAGCAGTACTTC
cdr3_aa: CASRVTYEQYF

v_call: TRBV12-3/TRBV12-4
j_call: TRBJ2-1
d_call: TRBD2
clone_size: .
cdr3_length: 14
cdr3_nt: TGTGCCAGCAAAAAGCGGGGGGCCATGAATGAGCAGTTCTTC
cdr3_aa: CASKKRGAMNEQFF

v_call: TRBV11-2
j_call: TRBJ2-5
d_call: .
clone_size: few
cdr3_length: 15
cdr3_nt: TGTGCCAGCAGCTTACCTACAGGGTTCCAAGAGACCCAGTACTTC
cdr3_aa: CASSLPTGFQETQYF

v_call: TRBV11-2
j_call: TRBJ2-7
d_call: .
clone_size: few
cdr3_length: 15
cdr3_nt: TGTGCCAGCAGCTTAGATGCAGGCAGCTACTACGAGCAGTACTTC
cdr3_aa: CASSLDAGSYYEQYF

v_call: TRBV9
j_call: TRBJ2-1
d_call: .
clone_size: few
cdr3_length: 13
cdr3_nt: TGTGCCAGCAGCCCCCCCACCTACAATGAGCAGTTCTTC
cdr3_aa: CASSPPTYNEQFF

v_call: TRBV7-9
j_call: TRBJ2-3
d_call: TRBD1
clone_size: few
cdr3_length: 15
cdr3_nt: TGTGCCAGCAGCCACCGGGACAGCAGCACAGATACGCAGTATTTT
cdr3_aa: CASSHRDSSTDTQYF

v_call: TRBV29-1
j_call: TRBJ2-4
d_call: .
clone_size: .
cdr3_length: 17
cdr3_nt: TGCAGCGTTGAAGATCCGCAGGCGAAAACAGCCAAAAACATTCAGTACTTC
cdr3_aa: CSVEDPQAKTAKNIQYF

v_call: TRBV13
j_call: TRBJ2-7
d_call: TRBD1
clone_size: few
cdr3_length: 14
cdr3_nt: TGTGCCAGCAGCTCAAGGGACAGGAGGGTCGAGCAGTACTTC
cdr3_aa: CASSSRDRRVEQYF

v_call: TRBV28
j_call: TRBJ2-5
d_call: TRBD2
clone_size: .
cdr3_length: 13
cdr3_nt: TGTGCCAGCACCCGCTGGGGGGGTGAGACCCAGTACTTC
cdr3_aa: CASTRWGGETQYF

v_call: TRBV5-5
j_call: TRBJ1-5
d_call: TRBD1
clone_size: .
cdr3_length: 14
cdr3_nt: TGTGCCAGCAGCCTCGACAGGGAAAATCAGCCCCAGCATTTT
cdr3_aa: CASSLDRENQPQHF

v_call: TRBV11-2
j_call: TRBJ2-1
d_call: .
clone_size: .
cdr3_length: 14
cdr3_nt: TGTGCCAGCGGCTTTGAGGACTACTACAATGAGCAGTTCTTC
cdr3_aa: CASGFEDYYNEQFF

v_call: TRBV20-1
j_call: TRBJ2-1
d_call: .
clone_size: few
cdr3_length: 14
cdr3_nt: TGCAGTGCTAGAGGGCGGGGGCTCGACAATGAGCAGTTCTTC
cdr3_aa: CSARGRGLDNEQFF

v_call: TRBV4-1
j_call: TRBJ2-5
d_call: .
clone_size: .
cdr3_length: 12
cdr3_nt: TGCGCCAGCAGCTCCAGGGAGCGGACCCAGTACTTC
cdr3_aa: CASSSRERTQYF

v_call: TRBV10-3
j_call: TRBJ2-7
d_call: .
clone_size: .
cdr3_length: 14
cdr3_nt: TGTGCCATCAGTGAGGGTCAGGGTTACTACGAGCAGTACTTC
cdr3_aa: CAISEGQGYYEQYF

v_call: TRBV7-9
j_call: TRBJ2-7
d_call: TRBD2
clone_size: .
cdr3_length: 14
cdr3_nt: TGTGCCAGCAGCAACCGGGAGGCCCTTAACGAGCAGTACTTC
cdr3_aa: CASSNREALNEQYF

v_call: TRBV12-3/TRBV12-4
j_call: TRBJ2-1
d_call: .
clone_size: many
cdr3_length: 15
cdr3_nt: TGTGCCAGCAGTTTAGGGCAGGGCGACGGTAATGAGCAGTTCTTC
cdr3_aa: CASSLGQGDGNEQFF

v_call: TRBV7-9
j_call: TRBJ2-3
d_call: TRBD2
clone_size: few
cdr3_length: 16
cdr3_nt: TGTGCCAGCAGCTTATTAGGTAGCGGGGGGCCAGATACGCAGTATTTT
cdr3_aa: CASSLLGSGGPDTQYF

v_call: TRBV2
j_call: TRBJ1-2
d_call: .
clone_size: few
cdr3_length: 12
cdr3_nt: TGTGCCAGCAGTGAACCCGGCTATGGCTACACCTTC
cdr3_aa: CASSEPGYGYTF

v_call: TRBV12-3/TRBV12-4
j_call: TRBJ2-7
d_call: .
clone_size: few
cdr3_length: 12
cdr3_nt: TGTGCCAGCAGCCCTTCCTACTACGAGCAGTACTTC
cdr3_aa: CASSPSYYEQYF

v_call: TRBV20-1
j_call: TRBJ2-7
d_call: .
clone_size: few
cdr3_length: 15
cdr3_nt: TGCAGTGCTGCAAACCCCTCCATTCCGGGTGGGGAGCAGTACTTC
cdr3_aa: CSAANPSIPGGEQYF

v_call: TRBV20-1
j_call: TRBJ2-3
d_call: .
clone_size: .
cdr3_length: 17
cdr3_nt: TGCAGTGCTAGAGAGTCGATCGGAGCGGCGGGTCGAGATACGCAGTATTTT
cdr3_aa: CSARESIGAAGRDTQYF

v_call: TRBV15
j_call: TRBJ1-4
d_call: .
clone_size: few
cdr3_length: 15
cdr3_nt: TGTGCCACCAGCAGAGATTCTTCGTTGGGAGGAAAACTGTTTTTT
cdr3_aa: CATSRDSSLGGKLFF

v_call: TRBV7-8
j_call: TRBJ2-3
d_call: .
clone_size: few
cdr3_length: 16
cdr3_nt: TGTGCCAGCAGCTTAGGTGGAACTAGCCTCACAGTTGCGCAGTATTTT
cdr3_aa: CASSLGGTSLTVAQYF

v_call: TRBV7-9
j_call: TRBJ2-7
d_call: TRBD2
clone_size: .
cdr3_length: 16
cdr3_nt: TGTGCCAGCAGCTTAGGGTCGGCGGGGGGGCCTTACGAGCAGTACTTC
cdr3_aa: CASSLGSAGGPYEQYF

v_call: TRBV15
j_call: TRBJ2-5
d_call: .
clone_size: .
cdr3_length: 13
cdr3_nt: TGTGCCACCAGCAGAGACCACCGCGAGACCCAGTACTTC
cdr3_aa: CATSRDHRETQYF

v_call: TRBV12-3/TRBV12-4
j_call: TRBJ2-2
d_call: .
clone_size: .
cdr3_length: 12
cdr3_nt: TGTGCCAGCAGACCAAGGACCGGGGAGCTGTTTTTT
cdr3_aa: CASRPRTGELFF

v_call: TRBV20-1
j_call: TRBJ2-1
d_call: .
clone_size: few
cdr3_length: 17
cdr3_nt: TGCAGTGCTAGAGACTCCAGGACCGCGGCCGCCTACAATGAGCAGTTCTTC
cdr3_aa: CSARDSRTAAAYNEQFF

v_call: TRBV14
j_call: TRBJ2-7
d_call: .
clone_size: few
cdr3_length: 15
cdr3_nt: TGTGCCAGCAGCCAAGGAGTAATCGGCTCCTACGAGCAGTACTTC
cdr3_aa: CASSQGVIGSYEQYF

v_call: TRBV7-3
j_call: TRBJ2-7
d_call: TRBD2
clone_size: few
cdr3_length: 17
cdr3_nt: TGTGCCAGCAGCTTAAAGTCTGGGACTAGCGGCCCCTACGAGCAGTACTTC
cdr3_aa: CASSLKSGTSGPYEQYF